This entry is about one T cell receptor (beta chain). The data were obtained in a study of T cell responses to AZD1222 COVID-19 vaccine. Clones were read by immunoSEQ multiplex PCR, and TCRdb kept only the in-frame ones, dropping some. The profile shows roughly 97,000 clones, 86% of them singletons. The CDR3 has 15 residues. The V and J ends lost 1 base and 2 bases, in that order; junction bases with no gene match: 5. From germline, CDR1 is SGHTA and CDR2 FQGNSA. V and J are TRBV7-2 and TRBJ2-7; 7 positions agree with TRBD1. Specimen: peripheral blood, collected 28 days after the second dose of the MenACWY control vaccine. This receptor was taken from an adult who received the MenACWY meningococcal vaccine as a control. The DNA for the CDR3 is TGTGCCAGCAGCTTAGAACTGACAGGGACCTACGAGCAGTACTTC. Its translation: CASSLELTGTYEQYF. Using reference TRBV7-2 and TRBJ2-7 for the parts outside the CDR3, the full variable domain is GAGVSQSPSNKVTEKGKDVELRCDPISGHTALYWYRQSLGQGLEFLIYFQGNSAPDKSGLPSDRFSAERTGGSVSTLTIQRTQQEDSAVYLCASSLELTGTYEQYFGPGTRLTVT.